This TCR beta chain was captured by sequencing in a study of cytomegalovirus exposure and HLA in healthy donors. The PCR used 60 Vbeta and 13 Jbeta primers. The repertoire was sequenced with immunoSEQ multiplex PCR; TCRdb's copy has only in-frame clones and lacks some. This sample has 88,000 or so clones, with approximately 62% found just once. In this sample, this clone turned up a few times. Looked up from germline, CDR1 is SGHDN and CDR2 is FVKESK. The CDR3 spans 17 residues. V gave up 1 base and J gave up 7 bases, with 22 bases separating them. The chain carries TRBV14 and TRBJ1-2; D not resolved. The clonotype was recovered from a male donor in good health and CMV-seropositive. Material for sequencing was PBMCs. As DNA, the CDR3 is TGTGCCAGCAGCCAAGGGAGCTCATGGACTCAAGCGAGTGGCTACACCTTC. It codes for CASSQGSSWTQASGYTF.